This T cell receptor (beta chain) is drawn from a study of blood T cell repertoires in COVID-19. Clones were sequenced by immunoSEQ multiplex PCR, and TCRdb holds only the in-frame ones, with some missing. The table records approximately 100,000 clones, over 80% of them present only once. The origin of this receptor is a woman of 80 years or more with active or convalescent COVID-19. The sequenced sample consisted of peripheral blood.

The CDR3 nucleotides read TGTGCCAGCAGTGACAAAATTCGAAGTGGACAGTCGCTAAGGCAGCCCCAGCATTTT. Residues: CASSDKIRSGQSLRQPQHF. V and J are TRBV6-4 and TRBJ1-5, with D tentatively TRBD1 (6 bases). The CDR3 runs 19 residues. With 2 bases removed from V and 7 bases from J, the gap between germline ends came to 27 bases. The germline V gene has CDR1 MRHNA and CDR2 SNTAGT.